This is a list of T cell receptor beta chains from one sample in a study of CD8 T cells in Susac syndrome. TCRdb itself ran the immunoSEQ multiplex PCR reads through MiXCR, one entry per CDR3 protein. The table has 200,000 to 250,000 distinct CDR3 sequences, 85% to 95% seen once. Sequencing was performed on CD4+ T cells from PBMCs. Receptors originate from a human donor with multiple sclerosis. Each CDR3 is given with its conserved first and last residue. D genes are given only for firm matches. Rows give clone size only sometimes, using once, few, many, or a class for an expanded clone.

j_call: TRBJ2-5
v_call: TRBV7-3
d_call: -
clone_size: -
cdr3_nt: TGTGCCAGCAGCCCCCGTGGAGGGCCACAAGAGACCCAGTACTTC
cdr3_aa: CASSPRGGPQETQYF

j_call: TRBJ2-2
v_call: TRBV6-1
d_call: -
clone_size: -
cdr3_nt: TGTGCCAGCAGTGCGGTTTCTCCCGGGGAGCTGTTTTTT
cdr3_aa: CASSAVSPGELFF

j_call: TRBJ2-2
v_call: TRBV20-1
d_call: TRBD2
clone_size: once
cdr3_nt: TGCAGTGCTAGACGTTCGACTAGCCGGAGCACCGGGGAGCTGTTTTTT
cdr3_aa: CSARRSTSRSTGELFF

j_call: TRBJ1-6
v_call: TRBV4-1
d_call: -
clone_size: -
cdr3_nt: TGCGCCAGCAGCCAAGTCCAATTATCCCTGTCTTATAATTCACCCCTCCACTTT
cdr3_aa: CASSQVQLSLSYNSPLHF

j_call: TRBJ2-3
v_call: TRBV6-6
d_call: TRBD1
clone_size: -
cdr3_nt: TGTGCCAGCAGCCCCCTAACAGGGGGTCGAGATACGCAGTATTTT
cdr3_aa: CASSPLTGGRDTQYF

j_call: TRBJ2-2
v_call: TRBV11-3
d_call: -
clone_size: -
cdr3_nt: TGTGCCAGCAGCTCTGGGACGGACATGAGCGGGGAGCTGTTTTTT
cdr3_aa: CASSSGTDMSGELFF

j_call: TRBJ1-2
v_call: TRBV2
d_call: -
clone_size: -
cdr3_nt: TGTGCCAGCAGCGGAGGCGTTCATGATTCCACCTTC
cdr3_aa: CASSGGVHDSTF

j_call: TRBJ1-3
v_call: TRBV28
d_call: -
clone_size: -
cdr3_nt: TGTGCCAGCAGCAGATTCCTTCCTGGCCGGACATTGAGAAACACCATATATTTT
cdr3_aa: CASSRFLPGRTLRNTIYF

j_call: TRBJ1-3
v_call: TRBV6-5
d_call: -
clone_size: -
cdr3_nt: TGTGCCAGCAGTTACGGGCGGCCGAACTCTGGAAACACCATATATTTT
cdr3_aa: CASSYGRPNSGNTIYF

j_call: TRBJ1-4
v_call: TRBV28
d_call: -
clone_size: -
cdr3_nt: TGTGCCAGCAGTTCGCCCTCGGGGCCGGCTAATGAAAAACTGTTTTTT
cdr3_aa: CASSSPSGPANEKLFF

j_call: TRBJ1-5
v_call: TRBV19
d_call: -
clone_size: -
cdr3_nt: TGTGCCAGTAGTATGACGCCGTGGACAACCGTTAGCAATCAGCCCCAGCATTTT
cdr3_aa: CASSMTPWTTVSNQPQHF

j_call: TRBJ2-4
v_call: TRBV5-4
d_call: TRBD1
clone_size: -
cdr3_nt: TGTGCCAGCAGCTCTTCGGGACAGAGCATTCAGTACTTC
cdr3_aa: CASSSSGQSIQYF

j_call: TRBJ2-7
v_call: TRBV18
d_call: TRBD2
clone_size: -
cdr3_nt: TGTGCCAGCTCACCGGGCGGGGGTGTCGACGAGCAGTACTTC
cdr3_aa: CASSPGGGVDEQYF

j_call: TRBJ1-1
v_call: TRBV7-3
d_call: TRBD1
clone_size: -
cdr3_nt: TGTGCCAGCAGCTTACCCCAGGGACAGGGGATAGCTACTGAAGCTTTCTTT
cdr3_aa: CASSLPQGQGIATEAFF

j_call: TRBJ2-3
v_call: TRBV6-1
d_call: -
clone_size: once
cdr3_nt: TGTGCCAGCAGTGGAGCGACCCCGAGTCGAGTTGGGACGCAGTATTTT
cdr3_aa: CASSGATPSRVGTQYF

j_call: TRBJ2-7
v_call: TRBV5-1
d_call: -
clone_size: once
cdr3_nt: TGCGCCAGCAGGCAACCGGGACGGTCCTACGAGCAGTACTTC
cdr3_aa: CASRQPGRSYEQYF

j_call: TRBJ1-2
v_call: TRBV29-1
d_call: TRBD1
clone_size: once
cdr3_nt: TGCAGCGCATCACAGGGGAACTATGGCTACACCTTC
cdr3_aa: CSASQGNYGYTF

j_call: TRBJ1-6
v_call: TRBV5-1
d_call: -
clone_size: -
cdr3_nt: TGCGCCAGCACCCTGGGACGGAACGCTTCACCCCTCCACTTT
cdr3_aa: CASTLGRNASPLHF

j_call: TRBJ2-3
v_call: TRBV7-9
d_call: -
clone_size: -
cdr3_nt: TGTGCCAGCAGCTTATGGGGAGACACAGATACGCAGTATTTT
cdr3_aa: CASSLWGDTDTQYF

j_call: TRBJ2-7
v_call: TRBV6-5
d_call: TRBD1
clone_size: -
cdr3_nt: TGTGCCAGCAGTTTCTTAGCCGGGACAGGGAGAGGTGAGCAGTACTTC
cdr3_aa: CASSFLAGTGRGEQYF

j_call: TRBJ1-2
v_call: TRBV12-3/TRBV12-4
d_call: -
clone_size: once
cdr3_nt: TGTGCCAGCAGTCCTCTGGGACGGGGAATCGAAGGCTACACCTTC
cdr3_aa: CASSPLGRGIEGYTF

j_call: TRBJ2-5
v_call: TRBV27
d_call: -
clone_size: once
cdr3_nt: TGTGCCAGCAGTTTATCCCCCACAGATTCGGCTCAGTACTTC
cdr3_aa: CASSLSPTDSAQYF

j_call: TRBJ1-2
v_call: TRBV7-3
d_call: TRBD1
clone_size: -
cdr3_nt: TGTGCCAGCAGCTACGGACAGGGGAACTATGGCTACACCTTC
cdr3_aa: CASSYGQGNYGYTF

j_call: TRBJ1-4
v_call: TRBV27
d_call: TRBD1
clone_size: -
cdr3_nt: TGTGCCAGCAGGGACAGGACTAATGAAAAACTGTTTTTT
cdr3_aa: CASRDRTNEKLFF

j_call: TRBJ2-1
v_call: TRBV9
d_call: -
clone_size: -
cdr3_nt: TGTGCCAGCAGCGTAGAGGTCCAGGGAGGTGAGCAGTTCTTC
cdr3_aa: CASSVEVQGGEQFF

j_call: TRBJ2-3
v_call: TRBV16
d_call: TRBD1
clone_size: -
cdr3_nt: TGTGCCAGCAGCCCGACAGGGCCCACAGATACGCAGTATTTT
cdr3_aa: CASSPTGPTDTQYF

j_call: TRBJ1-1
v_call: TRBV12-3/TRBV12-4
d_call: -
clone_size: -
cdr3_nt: TGTGCCAGCACCGCAGGGAGGAACACTGAAGCTTTCTTT
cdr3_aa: CASTAGRNTEAFF

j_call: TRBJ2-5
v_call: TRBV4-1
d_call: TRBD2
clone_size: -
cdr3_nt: TGCGCCAGCAGCCAAGACCCGGGACTGGGAGGGGAGACCCAGTACTTC
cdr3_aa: CASSQDPGLGGETQYF

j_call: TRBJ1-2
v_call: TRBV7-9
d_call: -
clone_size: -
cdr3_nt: TGTGCCAGCAGAGGGGGGATCGGCTACACCTTC
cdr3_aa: CASRGGIGYTF

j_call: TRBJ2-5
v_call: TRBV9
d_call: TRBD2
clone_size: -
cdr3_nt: TGTGCCAGCAGCCCCCACCGACTAGCGGGGGGCCAAGAGACCCAGTACTTC
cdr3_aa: CASSPHRLAGGQETQYF

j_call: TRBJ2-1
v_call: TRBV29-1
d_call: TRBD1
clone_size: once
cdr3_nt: TGCAGCGTTGATGCCACAGGGGCCCATGGGCAGTTCTTC
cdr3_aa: CSVDATGAHGQFF

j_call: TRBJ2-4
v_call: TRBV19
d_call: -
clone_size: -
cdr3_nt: TGTGCCAGTAGTATGACTTTTCTAGCCAAAAACATTCAGTACTTC
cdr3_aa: CASSMTFLAKNIQYF

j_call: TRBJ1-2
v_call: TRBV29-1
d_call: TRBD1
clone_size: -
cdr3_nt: TGCAGCGGAATGACAGGGATCGGGTATGGCTACACCTTC
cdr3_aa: CSGMTGIGYGYTF

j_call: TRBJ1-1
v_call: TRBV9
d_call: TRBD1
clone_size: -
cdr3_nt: TGTGCCAGCAGCGTAACGGTTGGCGGGGCAGGGGGTTCCACTGAAGCTTTCTTT
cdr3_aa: CASSVTVGGAGGSTEAFF

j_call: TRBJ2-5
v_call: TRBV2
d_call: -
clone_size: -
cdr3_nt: TGTGCCACCGGGACATTGGGAGAGACCCAGTACTTC
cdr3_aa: CATGTLGETQYF

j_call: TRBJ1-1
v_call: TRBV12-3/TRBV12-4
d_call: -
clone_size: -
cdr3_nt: TGTGCCAGCAGGCGTAGGGGTGGCACTGAAGCTTTCTTT
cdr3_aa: CASRRRGGTEAFF

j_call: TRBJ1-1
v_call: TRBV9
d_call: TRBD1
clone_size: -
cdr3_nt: TGTGCCAGCAGCAGGTCCGGGACAGACGAAGCTTTCTTT
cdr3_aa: CASSRSGTDEAFF

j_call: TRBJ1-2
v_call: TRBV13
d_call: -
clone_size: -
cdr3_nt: TGTGCCAGCAGCATGCCAAGGCCTAGCTATGGCTACACCTTC
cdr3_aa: CASSMPRPSYGYTF

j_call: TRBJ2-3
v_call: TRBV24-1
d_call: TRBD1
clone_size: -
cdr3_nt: TGTGCCACCAGTACGCGCCACACCGGGACAGGGGGCGAGGGGACAGATACGCAGTATTTT
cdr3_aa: CATSTRHTGTGGEGTDTQYF

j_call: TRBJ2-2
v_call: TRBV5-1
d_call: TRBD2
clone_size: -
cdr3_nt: TGCGCCAGCATGACTAGCGGGGGTTTGGCCGGGGAGCTGTTTTTT
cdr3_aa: CASMTSGGLAGELFF

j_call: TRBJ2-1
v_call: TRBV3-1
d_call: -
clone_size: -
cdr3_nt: TGTGCCAGCAGCCCGGGGTTTACCTCCTACAATGAGCAGTTCTTC
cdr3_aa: CASSPGFTSYNEQFF

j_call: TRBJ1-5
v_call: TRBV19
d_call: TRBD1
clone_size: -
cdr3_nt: TGTGCCAGTAGTTCGACAGGGATTCAGCCCCAGCATTTT
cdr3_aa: CASSSTGIQPQHF

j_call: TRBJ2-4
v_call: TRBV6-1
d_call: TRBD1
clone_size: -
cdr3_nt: TGTGCCAGCAGTGAATACAGGACAGGGGGTAGAGCGGCCAAAAACATTCAGTACTTC
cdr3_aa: CASSEYRTGGRAAKNIQYF

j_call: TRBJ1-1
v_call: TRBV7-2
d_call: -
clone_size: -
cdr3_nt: TGTGCCAGCAGCCCCCACGCGGGGGTAGGAACTGAAGCTTTCTTT
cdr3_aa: CASSPHAGVGTEAFF

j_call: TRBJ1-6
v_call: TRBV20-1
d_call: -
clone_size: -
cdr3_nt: TGCAGTGCTCGGACGGTTAGCTCCTATAATTCACCCCTCCACTTT
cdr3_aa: CSARTVSSYNSPLHF

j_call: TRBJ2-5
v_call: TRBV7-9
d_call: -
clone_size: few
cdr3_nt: TGTGCCAGCAGCCCCCCGGTCCAAGAGACCCAGTACTTC
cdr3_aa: CASSPPVQETQYF

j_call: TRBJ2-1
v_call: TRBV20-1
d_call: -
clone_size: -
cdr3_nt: TGCAGTGCTAGAGAAAATAGGTTGGGGTTCAATGAGCAGTTCTTC
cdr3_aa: CSARENRLGFNEQFF

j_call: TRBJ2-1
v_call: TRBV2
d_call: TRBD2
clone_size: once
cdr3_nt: TGTGCCAGCAGTGAAGCGCGAGCGGGAGGGCCCGATGAGCAGTTCTTC
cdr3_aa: CASSEARAGGPDEQFF

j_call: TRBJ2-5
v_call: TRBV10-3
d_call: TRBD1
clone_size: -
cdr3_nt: TGTGCCACAGGGGGAATGGACAGCCAGTACCAAGAGACCCAGTACTTC
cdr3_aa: CATGGMDSQYQETQYF

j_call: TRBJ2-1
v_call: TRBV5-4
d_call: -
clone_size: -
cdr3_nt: TGTGCCAGCCTCTGGGCCAATGAGCAGTTCTTC
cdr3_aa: CASLWANEQFF